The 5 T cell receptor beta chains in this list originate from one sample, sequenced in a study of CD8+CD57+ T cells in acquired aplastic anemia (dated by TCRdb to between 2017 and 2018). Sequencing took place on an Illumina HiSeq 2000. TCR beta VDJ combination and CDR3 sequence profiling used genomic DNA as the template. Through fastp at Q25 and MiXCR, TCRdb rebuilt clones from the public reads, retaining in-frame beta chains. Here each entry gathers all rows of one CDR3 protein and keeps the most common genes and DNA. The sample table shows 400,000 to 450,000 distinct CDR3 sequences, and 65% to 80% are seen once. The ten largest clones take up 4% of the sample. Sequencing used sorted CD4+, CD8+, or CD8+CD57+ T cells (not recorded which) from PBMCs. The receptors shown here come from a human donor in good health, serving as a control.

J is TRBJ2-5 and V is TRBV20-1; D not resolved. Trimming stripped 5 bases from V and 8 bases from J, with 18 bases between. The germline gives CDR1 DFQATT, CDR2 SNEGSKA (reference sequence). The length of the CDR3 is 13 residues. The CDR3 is CSAGAGPCDTQYF. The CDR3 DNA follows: TGCAGTGCTGGAGCCGGGCCGTGCGATACCCAGTACTTC.

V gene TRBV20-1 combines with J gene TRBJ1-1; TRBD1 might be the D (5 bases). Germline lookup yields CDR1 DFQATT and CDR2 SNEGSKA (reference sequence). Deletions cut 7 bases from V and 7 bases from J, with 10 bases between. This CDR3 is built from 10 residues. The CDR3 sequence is CSGRGSEAFF. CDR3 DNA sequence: TGCAGTGGGAGGGGCAGTGAAGCTTTCTTT.

The CDR3 region has the DNA TGTGCCACTCGTCGCCGACTAGCGGGGGACACAGATACGCAGTATTTT. It is translated as CATRRRLAGDTDTQYF. This chain uses TRBV6-1 with TRBJ2-3, with 12 bases fitting TRBD2. The junction had 10 bases not matched to a gene; V was cut back by 10 bases and J by 2 bases. Germline CDR1 and CDR2: MNHNS and SASEGT. This CDR3 comprises 16 residues.

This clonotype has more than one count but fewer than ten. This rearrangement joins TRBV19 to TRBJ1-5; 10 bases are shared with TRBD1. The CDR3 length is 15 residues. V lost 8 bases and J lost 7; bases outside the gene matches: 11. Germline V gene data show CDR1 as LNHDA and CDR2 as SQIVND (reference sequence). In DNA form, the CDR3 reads TGTGCCAGTCAAGAAGAGACAGGGGGCGTGCAGCCCCAGCATTTT. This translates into CASQEETGGVQPQHF.

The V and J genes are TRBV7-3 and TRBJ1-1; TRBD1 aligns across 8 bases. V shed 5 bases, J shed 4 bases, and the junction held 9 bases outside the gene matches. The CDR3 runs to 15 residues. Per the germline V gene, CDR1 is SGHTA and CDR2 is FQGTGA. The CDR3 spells CASSPDRGGITEAFF. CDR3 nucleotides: TGTGCCAGCAGCCCTGACAGGGGAGGGATCACTGAAGCTTTCTTT.